The TCR beta chain under discussion was sequenced for a study of blood T cell repertoires in COVID-19. For the study at large: From the United States, Italy and Spain came samples of acute and convalescent COVID-19.

Per the authors' pipeline: Amplification from reference gene primers served as the basis for estimated nucleated cell counts. Measured with immunoSEQ multiplex PCR; TCRdb has only the in-frame clones, and not every one. D and trimming come from the DNA, and the V and J calls and clone size come from that table. Here the sample spans tens of thousands of clones, around 86% being singletons. Germline CDR1 is LGHDT and CDR2 is YNNKEL (reference sequence). The CDR3 contains 12 residues. The V and J ends lost 8 bases and 3 bases respectively, with 11 bases between them. This receptor was identified in a man aged 55 to 70 with acute or convalescent COVID-19. Sequenced input: peripheral blood. The chain joins TRBV3-1 (or the pseudogene TRBV3-2) to TRBJ2-7, with no clear D. Here the CDR3 DNA reads TGTGCCAGCCAAGACTCTCACTACGAGCAGTACTTC. This codes for CASQDSHYEQYF.